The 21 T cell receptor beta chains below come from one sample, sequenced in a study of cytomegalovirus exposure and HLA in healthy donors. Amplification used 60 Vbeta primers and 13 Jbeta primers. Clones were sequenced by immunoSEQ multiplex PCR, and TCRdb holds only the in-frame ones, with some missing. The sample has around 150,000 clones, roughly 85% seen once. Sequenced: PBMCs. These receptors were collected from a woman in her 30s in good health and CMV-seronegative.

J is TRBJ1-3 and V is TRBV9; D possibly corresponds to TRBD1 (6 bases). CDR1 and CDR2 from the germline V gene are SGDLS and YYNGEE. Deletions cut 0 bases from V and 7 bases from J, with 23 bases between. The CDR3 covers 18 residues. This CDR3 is CASSVAHQSRGPFNTIYF. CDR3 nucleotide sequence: TGTGCCAGCAGCGTAGCCCACCAAAGCAGGGGCCCTTTTAACACCATATATTTT. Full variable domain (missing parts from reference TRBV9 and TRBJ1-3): DSGVTQTPKHLITATGQRVTLRCSPRSGDLSVYWYQQSLDQGLQFLIQYYNGEERAKGNILERFSAQQFPDLHSELNLSSLELGDSALYFCASSVAHQSRGPFNTIYFGEGSWLTVV.

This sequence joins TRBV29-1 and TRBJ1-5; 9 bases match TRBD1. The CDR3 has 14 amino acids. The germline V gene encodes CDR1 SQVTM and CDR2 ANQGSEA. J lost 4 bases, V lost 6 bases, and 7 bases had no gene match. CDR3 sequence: CSVAGQGRNQPQHF. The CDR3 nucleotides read TGCAGCGTAGCTGGACAGGGGCGAAATCAGCCCCAGCATTTT.

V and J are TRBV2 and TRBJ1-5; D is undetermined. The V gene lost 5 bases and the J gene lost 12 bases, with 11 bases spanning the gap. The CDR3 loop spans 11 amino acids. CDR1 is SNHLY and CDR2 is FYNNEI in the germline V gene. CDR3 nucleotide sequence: TGTGCCAGCAGTTCTCAGGTTCTCCAGCATTTT. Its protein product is CASSSQVLQHF.

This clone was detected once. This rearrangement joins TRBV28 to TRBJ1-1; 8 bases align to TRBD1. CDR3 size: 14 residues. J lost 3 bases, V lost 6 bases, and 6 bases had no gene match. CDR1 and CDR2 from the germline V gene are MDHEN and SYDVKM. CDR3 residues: CASRLTGEDTEAFF. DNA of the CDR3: TGTGCCAGCAGGTTGACAGGGGAGGACACTGAAGCTTTCTTT.

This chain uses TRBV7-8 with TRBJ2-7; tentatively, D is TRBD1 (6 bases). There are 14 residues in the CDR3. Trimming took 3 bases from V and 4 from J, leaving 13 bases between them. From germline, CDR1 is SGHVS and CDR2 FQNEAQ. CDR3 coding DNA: TGTGCCAGCAGCTTGGGGCCGGACAGTTACGAGCAGTACTTC. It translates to CASSLGPDSYEQYF.

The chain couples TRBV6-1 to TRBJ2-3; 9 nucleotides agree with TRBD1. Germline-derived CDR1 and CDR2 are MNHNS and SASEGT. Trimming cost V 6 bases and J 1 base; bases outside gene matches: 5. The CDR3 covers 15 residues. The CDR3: CASRVRTGGTDTQYF. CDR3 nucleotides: TGTGCCAGCAGGGTTAGGACAGGGGGCACAGATACGCAGTATTTT.

The chain's CDR3 is CASSVNEVTGELFF. CDR3 DNA: TGTGCCAGCAGCGTAAACGAGGTAACCGGGGAGCTGTTTTTT. The rearrangement links TRBV9 to TRBJ2-2; D remains ambiguous. Per germline, CDR1 SGDLS and CDR2 YYNGEE. This CDR3 is built from 14 residues. V gave up 1 base and J gave up 5 bases, with 9 bases separating them.

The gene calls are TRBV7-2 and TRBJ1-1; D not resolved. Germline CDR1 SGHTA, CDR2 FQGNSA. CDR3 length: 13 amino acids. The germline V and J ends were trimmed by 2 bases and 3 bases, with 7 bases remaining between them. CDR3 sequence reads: CASSLSGYTEAFF. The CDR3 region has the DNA TGTGCCAGCAGCTTATCGGGGTACACTGAAGCTTTCTTT.

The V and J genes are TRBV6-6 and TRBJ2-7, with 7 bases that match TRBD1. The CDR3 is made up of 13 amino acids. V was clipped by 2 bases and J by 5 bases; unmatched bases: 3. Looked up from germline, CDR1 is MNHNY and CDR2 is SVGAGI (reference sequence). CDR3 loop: CASSYDRAHEQYF. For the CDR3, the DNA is TGTGCCAGCAGTTACGACAGGGCACACGAGCAGTACTTC.

CDR3 DNA: TGTGCCTGGAGTGTAATAGGGGGCGGGAATCAGCCCCAGCATTTT. Its translation: CAWSVIGGGNQPQHF. This chain uses TRBV30 with TRBJ1-5, with 7 bases lining up with TRBD1. From germline, CDR1 is GTSNPN and CDR2 SVGIG (reference sequence). The CDR3 totals 15 residues. V lost 0 bases to trimming and J lost 4 bases; unmatched junction nucleotides: 6.

The CDR3 bases are TGTGCCAGCAGTGAGCATCTGGACGGGGGGAAAGATACGCAGTATTTT. Translated: CASSEHLDGGKDTQYF. The chain recombines TRBV6-1 with TRBJ2-3; 7 bases align to TRBD2. The CDR3 has 16 residues. Trimming took 3 bases from V and 5 from J; bases not matched to a gene: 11. Germline V lookup: CDR1 MNHNS, CDR2 SASEGT.

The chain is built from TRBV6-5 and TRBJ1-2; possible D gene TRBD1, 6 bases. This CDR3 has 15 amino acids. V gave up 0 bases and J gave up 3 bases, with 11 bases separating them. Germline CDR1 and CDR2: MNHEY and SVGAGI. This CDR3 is CASSYSGARHYGYTF. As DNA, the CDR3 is TGTGCCAGCAGTTACTCGGGGGCCAGGCACTATGGCTACACCTTC.

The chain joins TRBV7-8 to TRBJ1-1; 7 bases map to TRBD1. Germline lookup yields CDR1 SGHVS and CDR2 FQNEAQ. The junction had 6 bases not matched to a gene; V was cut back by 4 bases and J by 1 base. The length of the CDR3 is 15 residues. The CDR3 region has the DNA TGTGCCAGCAGCTCCCCGGGACAGAGGAACACTGAAGCTTTCTTT. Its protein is CASSSPGQRNTEAFF.

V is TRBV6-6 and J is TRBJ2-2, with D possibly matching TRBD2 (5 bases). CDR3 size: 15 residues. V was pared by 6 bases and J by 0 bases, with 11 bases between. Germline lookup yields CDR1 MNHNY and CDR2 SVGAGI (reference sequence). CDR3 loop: CASRESGSNTGELFF. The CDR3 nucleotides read TGTGCCAGCAGAGAAAGCGGATCGAACACCGGGGAGCTGTTTTTT.

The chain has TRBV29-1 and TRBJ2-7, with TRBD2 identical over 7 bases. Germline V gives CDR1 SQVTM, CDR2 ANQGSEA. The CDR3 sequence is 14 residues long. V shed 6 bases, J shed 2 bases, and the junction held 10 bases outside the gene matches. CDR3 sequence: CSVGGFVGAYEQYF. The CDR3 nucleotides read TGCAGCGTGGGAGGGTTTGTCGGGGCCTACGAGCAGTACTTC.

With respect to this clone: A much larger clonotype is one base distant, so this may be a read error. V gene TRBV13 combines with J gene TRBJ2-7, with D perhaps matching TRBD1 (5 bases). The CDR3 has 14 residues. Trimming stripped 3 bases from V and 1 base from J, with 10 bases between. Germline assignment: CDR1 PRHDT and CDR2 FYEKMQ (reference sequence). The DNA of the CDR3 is TGTGCCAGCAGCTTCGGTTCAGGGTCCTACGAGCAGTACTTC. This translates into CASSFGSGSYEQYF. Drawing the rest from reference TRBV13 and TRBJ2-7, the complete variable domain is AAGVIQSPRHLIKEKRETATLKCYPIPRHDTVYWYQQGPGQDPQFLISFYEKMQSDKGSIPDRFSAQQFSDYHSELNMSSLELGDSALYFCASSFGSGSYEQYFGPGTRLTVT.

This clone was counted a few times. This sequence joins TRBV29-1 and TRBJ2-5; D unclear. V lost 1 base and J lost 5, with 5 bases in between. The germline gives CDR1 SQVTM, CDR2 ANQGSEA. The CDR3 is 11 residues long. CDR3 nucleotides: TGCAGCGTTGAAGTGCGGGAGACCCAGTACTTC. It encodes CSVEVRETQYF.

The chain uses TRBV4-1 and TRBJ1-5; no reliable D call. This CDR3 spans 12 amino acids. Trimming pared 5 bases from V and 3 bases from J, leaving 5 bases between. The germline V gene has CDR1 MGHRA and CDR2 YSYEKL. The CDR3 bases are TGCGCCAGCAGCGGGCTCAATCAGCCCCAGCATTTT. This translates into CASSGLNQPQHF.

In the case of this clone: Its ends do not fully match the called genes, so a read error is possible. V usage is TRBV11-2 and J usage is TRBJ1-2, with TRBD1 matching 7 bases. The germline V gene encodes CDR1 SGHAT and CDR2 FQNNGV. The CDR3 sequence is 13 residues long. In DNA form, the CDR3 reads TGTGCCAGCAGCATAGACAGGGCCCGCGGCTACACCTTC. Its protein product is CASSIDRARGYTF.

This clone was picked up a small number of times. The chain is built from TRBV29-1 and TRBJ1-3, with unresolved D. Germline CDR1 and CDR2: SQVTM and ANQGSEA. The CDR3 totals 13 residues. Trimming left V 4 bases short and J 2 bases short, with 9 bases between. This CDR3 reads CSVVLVAGNTIYF. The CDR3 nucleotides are TGCAGCGTTGTATTAGTGGCTGGAAACACCATATATTTT.

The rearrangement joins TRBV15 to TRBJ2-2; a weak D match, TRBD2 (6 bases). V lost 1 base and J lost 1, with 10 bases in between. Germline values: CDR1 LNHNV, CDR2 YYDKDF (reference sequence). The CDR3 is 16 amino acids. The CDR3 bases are TGTGCCACCAGCAGAGGGGGACTTTTGAACACCGGGGAGCTGTTTTTT. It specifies CATSRGGLLNTGELFF.